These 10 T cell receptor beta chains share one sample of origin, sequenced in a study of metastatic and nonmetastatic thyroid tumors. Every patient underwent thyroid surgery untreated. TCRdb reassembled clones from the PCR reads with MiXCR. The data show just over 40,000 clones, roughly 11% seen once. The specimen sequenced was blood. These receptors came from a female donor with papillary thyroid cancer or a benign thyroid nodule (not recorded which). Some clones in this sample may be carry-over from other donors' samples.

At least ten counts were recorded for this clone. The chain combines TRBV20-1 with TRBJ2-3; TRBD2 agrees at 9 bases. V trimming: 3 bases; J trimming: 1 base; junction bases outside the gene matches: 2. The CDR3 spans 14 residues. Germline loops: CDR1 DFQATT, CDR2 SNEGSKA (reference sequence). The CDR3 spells CSASLAGGTDTQYF. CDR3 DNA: TGCAGTGCTAGTTTAGCGGGAGGCACAGATACGCAGTATTTT.

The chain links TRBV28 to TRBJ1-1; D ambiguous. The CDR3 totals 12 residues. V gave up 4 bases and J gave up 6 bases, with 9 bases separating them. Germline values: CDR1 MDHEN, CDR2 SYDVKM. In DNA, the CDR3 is TGTGCCAGCAGTTATGAGGATGCTGAAGCTTTCTTT. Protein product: CASSYEDAEAFF.

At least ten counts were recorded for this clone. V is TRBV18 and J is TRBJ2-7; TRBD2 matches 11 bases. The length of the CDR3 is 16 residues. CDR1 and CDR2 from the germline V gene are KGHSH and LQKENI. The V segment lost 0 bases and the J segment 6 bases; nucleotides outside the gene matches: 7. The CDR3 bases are TGTGCCAGCTCACCACCGCATAGCGGGAGGGCCGCCGAGCAGTACTTC. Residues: CASSPPHSGRAAEQYF.

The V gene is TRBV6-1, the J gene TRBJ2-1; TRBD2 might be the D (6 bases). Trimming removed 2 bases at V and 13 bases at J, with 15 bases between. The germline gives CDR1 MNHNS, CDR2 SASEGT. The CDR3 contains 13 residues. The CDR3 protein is CASSEPGVSGQFF. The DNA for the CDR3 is TGTGCCAGCAGTGAACCAGGCGTTAGCGGTCAGTTCTTC.

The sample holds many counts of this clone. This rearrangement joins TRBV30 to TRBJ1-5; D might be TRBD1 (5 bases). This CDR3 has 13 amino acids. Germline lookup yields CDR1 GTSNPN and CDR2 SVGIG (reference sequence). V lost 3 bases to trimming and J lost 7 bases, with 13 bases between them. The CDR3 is CAWRSGGKQPQHF. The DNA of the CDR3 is TGTGCCTGGAGGTCCGGGGGAAAGCAGCCCCAGCATTTT.

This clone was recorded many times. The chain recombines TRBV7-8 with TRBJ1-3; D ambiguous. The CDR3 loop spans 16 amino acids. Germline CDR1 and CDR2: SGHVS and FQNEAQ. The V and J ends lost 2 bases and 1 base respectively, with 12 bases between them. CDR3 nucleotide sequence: TGTGCCAGCAGCTTATTAATGGCAGGATCTGGAAACACCATATATTTT. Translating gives CASSLLMAGSGNTIYF.

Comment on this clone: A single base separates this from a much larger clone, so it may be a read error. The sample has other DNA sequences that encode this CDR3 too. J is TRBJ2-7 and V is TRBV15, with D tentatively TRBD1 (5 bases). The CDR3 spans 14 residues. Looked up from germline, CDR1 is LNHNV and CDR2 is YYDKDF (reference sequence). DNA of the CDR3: TGTGCCATCAGCAGGGATGCGAGCTCCTACGAGCAGTACTTC. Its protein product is CAISRDASSYEQYF.

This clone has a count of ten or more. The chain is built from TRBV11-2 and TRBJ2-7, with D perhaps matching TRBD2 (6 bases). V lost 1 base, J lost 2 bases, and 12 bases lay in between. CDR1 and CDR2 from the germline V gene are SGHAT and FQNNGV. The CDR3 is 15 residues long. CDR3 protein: CASSLGPGGTYEQYF. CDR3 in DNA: TGTGCCAGCAGCTTAGGGCCGGGCGGGACCTACGAGCAGTACTTC.

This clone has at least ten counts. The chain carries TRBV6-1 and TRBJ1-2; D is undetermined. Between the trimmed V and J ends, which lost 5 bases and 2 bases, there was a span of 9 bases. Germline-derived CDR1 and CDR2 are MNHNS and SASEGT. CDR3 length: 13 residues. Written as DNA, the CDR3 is TGTGCCAGCAGTCAATATCTAAACTATGGCTACACCTTC. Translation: CASSQYLNYGYTF.

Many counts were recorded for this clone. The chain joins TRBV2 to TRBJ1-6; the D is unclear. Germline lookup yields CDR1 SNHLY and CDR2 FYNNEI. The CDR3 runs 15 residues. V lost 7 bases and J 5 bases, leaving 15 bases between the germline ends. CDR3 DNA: TGTGCCAGCATGGATGGCAGGACCGATAATTCACCCCTCCACTTT. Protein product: CASMDGRTDNSPLHF.